The T cell receptor beta chain under discussion was sequenced for a study of blood T cells in healthy people across ages. The authors ran a second PCR of 7 to 11 cycles using a sample-barcoded 5' primer and a J-beta primer mix. Each of the cDNA molecules was tagged by a template-switch adaptor with 12 random nucleotides. TCRdb re-analysed the 5' RACE reads in MiXCR, keeping a single row per CDR3 protein. The repertoire includes approximately 800,000 distinct CDR3 sequences, about half of them detected once, and approximately 18% sits in the top ten. The sequence derives from an elderly man in good health. The sequenced sample was blood.

The CDR3 is CAICQGVGQGEDEQYF. The CDR3 DNA is TGTGCCATCTGTCAAGGTGTAGGACAGGGAGAGGACGAGCAGTACTTC. This chain connects TRBV6-2 or TRBV6-3 to TRBJ2-7; 8 positions agree with TRBD1. The CDR3 runs 16 residues. Trimming removed 10 bases from V and 5 bases from J; junction bases left unmatched: 19. Per germline, CDR1 MNHEY and CDR2 SVGEGT.